The source of this T cell receptor beta chain is a study of early T cells in non-severe SARS-CoV-2 infection (dated by TCRdb to 2020 to 2023). With regard to the full study: Because TCR sequencing was done on bulk RNA from unsorted whole blood, the alpha and beta chains could not be paired.

The method was 5' RACE. The sequencing machine was a NextSeq 500. Unique molecular identifiers were attached to individual cDNA molecules in the TCR library protocol so that sequencing error and PCR bias could be corrected. Both TCR alpha and beta chains were sequenced, and tight co-correlation was observed between alpha and beta sequence abundances in each sample. In the original analysis: Decombinator V4 was used to annotate the V gene, J gene and CDR3 of the TCR sequences. Expanded TCRs were defined as changing significantly between any two time points under a Poisson model with p below 0.0001. TCR abundances were normalised to the total number of TCRs sequenced per sample and were expressed as counts per million. MAIT TCRs were defined by TRAV1-2 paired with TRAJ12, TRAJ20 or TRAJ33, and iNKT TCRs by TRAV10 paired with TRAJ18. VDJdb, accessed 1 November 2021, was searched for CMV, EBV and SARS-CoV-2 annotated TCRs, excluding TCRs annotated for multiple antigens. TCRdb redid the processing of the public reads, applying fastp at Q25 and MiXCR, and retained in-frame beta chains. Rows with a matching CDR3 protein are joined into one entry that keeps the most common DNA and genes. What appears here as the V and J calls and clone size reflects TCRdb's work, not the paper's. This sample is represented by about 68,000 distinct CDR3 sequences; more than 10% of them were singletons. Together, the top ten hold roughly 1.7% of the sample.

V gives up 0 bases and J gives up 1 base, and the segment between their germline ends measures 6 bases. There are 13 amino acids in the CDR3, from cysteine to phenylalanine inclusive. The retained sequence is limited to the CDR3, 39 bases, with the frame set at the first base. CDR1 and CDR2 are drawn from the germline V gene (reference sequence): DFQATT, SNEGSKA. On this clonotype itself: Its antigen is not yet known. No much larger clonotype is one base removed from it; base qualities were not supplied.

Overall study results and their limits: VDJdb matching was skewed toward anti-spike CD8 responses and likely underestimated virus-specific expansions, missing private and CD4 specificities.

The study was a case-control design nested within a healthcare worker cohort in London, UK, with weekly nasopharyngeal swab PCR tests and blood sampling. Between 23 and 31 March 2020, the week of the UK lockdown, healthcare workers were enrolled and then followed up weekly for as long as 16 weeks. The chain uses TRBV20-1 and TRBJ1-1; TRBD1 is a possible D gene, resting on 6 matching bases. The sequencing input was whole blood. The TCR was taken from an adult who was a healthcare worker with PCR-confirmed SARS-CoV-2 infection or an uninfected control (not recorded which). DNA sequence: TGCAGTGCTAGAGAGGACAGGAACACTGAAGCTTTCTTT. This translates into CSAREDRNTEAFF.